A selection of T cell receptor beta chains follows, all from one sample in a study of CD8+ T cells in alopecia areata. Using immunoSEQ multiplex PCR, the repertoire was profiled, and TCRdb retains in-frame clones only, with some absent. The sample records fewer than 200,000 clones, over 50% being singletons. Sequenced here: CD4+ T cells sorted from blood, sampled at week 0. The source of these receptors is a human donor with alopecia areata. The CDR3 runs from the conserved cysteine through the conserved F or W. A D gene is named only where the DNA matches it firmly. Rows give clone size only sometimes, using once, few, many, or a class for an expanded clone.

J | size | V | D | length | DNA | CDR3
TRBJ2-5 | many | TRBV10-3 | NA | 14 | TGTGCCATCAGTGAGTCCCAGGGGAAAGAGACCCAGTACTTC | CAISESQGKETQYF
TRBJ1-6 | NA | TRBV30 | TRBD1 | 13 | TGTGCCGTGACGACAGGGCGGAATTCACCCCTCCACTTT | CAVTTGRNSPLHF
TRBJ1-5 | NA | TRBV27 | TRBD1 | 15 | TGTGCCAGCAGGGAAGGACAGGCGAGCAATCAGCCCCAGCATTTT | CASREGQASNQPQHF
TRBJ2-3 | NA | TRBV5-1 | NA | 15 | TGCGCCAGCAGCTTGGGAGGACGGAGCACAGATACGCAGTATTTT | CASSLGGRSTDTQYF
TRBJ2-3 | NA | TRBV30 | TRBD2 | 15 | TGTGCCTGGAGTTGGACTAGCGGGGGGGCCGGAACGCAGTATTTT | CAWSWTSGGAGTQYF
TRBJ2-5 | NA | TRBV4-2 | NA | 16 | TGTGCCAGCAGCCAAGATTTTAGGGGACTCCAAGAGACCCAGTACTTC | CASSQDFRGLQETQYF
TRBJ2-3 | NA | TRBV5-1 | NA | 13 | TGCGCCAGCACCCTTGGAGGCACAGATACGCAGTATTTT | CASTLGGTDTQYF
TRBJ2-5 | NA | TRBV2 | TRBD1 | 17 | TGTGCCAGCAGTGTGAAGGACAGGGTATTTCGGGATGTGACCCAGTACTTC | CASSVKDRVFRDVTQYF
TRBJ2-1 | NA | TRBV27 | NA | 15 | TGTGCCAGCAGTCCCCGTGGGGGGTCGTACAATGAGCAGTTCTTC | CASSPRGGSYNEQFF
TRBJ2-7 | NA | TRBV5-6 | TRBD1 | 13 | TGTGCCAGCAGCTTGGACAGGGGGCACGAGCAGTACTTC | CASSLDRGHEQYF
TRBJ2-5 | NA | TRBV27 | TRBD1 | 13 | TGTGCCAGCAGTAGAGGGACAGAAGAGACCCAGTACTTC | CASSRGTEETQYF
TRBJ2-3 | NA | TRBV15 | NA | 15 | TGTGCCACCAGCAGAGGCGGGGGCCGGGGAGATACGCAGTATTTT | CATSRGGGRGDTQYF
TRBJ1-1 | NA | TRBV29-1 | NA | 13 | TGCAGCGACCAACAGGGTTGGAGAACTGAAGCTTTCTTT | CSDQQGWRTEAFF
TRBJ2-3 | once | TRBV15 | NA | 16 | TGTGCCACCAGCAGAGTCACAGTATCTAGCACAGATACGCAGTATTTT | CATSRVTVSSTDTQYF
TRBJ1-1 | NA | TRBV6-1 | NA | 13 | TGTGCCAGCAGTGAAGTGGAGGCCAGGGAAGCTTTCTTT | CASSEVEAREAFF
TRBJ1-1 | NA | TRBV29-1 | NA | 12 | TGCAGCGTTGAAGTAGACAGCAGTGAAGCTTTCTTT | CSVEVDSSEAFF
TRBJ1-1 | NA | TRBV15 | NA | 13 | TGTGCCACCAGCAGAGAATCAAGGACTGAAGCTTTCTTT | CATSRESRTEAFF
TRBJ2-5 | NA | TRBV5-1 | TRBD2 | 18 | TGCGCCAGCAGCTCCCTCCTGACTAGCGGGGGATCCCAAGAGACCCAGTACTTC | CASSSLLTSGGSQETQYF
TRBJ1-2 | few | TRBV4-2 | NA | 13 | TGTGCCAGCAGCCAGGGGGTAAACTATGGCTACACCTTC | CASSQGVNYGYTF
TRBJ2-3 | NA | TRBV19 | TRBD2 | 16 | TGTGCCAGTAGTATTTCAACTAGCGGGGGATTGAATACGCAGTATTTT | CASSISTSGGLNTQYF